What follows are 17 T cell receptor beta chains derived from one specimen sequenced in a study of blood T cell repertoires in COVID-19. The table came from immunoSEQ multiplex PCR; TCRdb's copy has only in-frame clones and leaves some out. Of fewer than 300,000 clones in the sample, about 80% were seen once. The specimen sequenced was peripheral blood. The receptors stem from a human donor in a cohort sampled during active COVID-19.

This sequence joins TRBV2 and TRBJ2-5, with 7 positions matching TRBD2. The CDR3 has 15 amino acids. The J segment lost 5 bases and the V segment lost 6 bases, leaving 12 bases of the junction unmatched. Germline CDR1 reads SNHLY; CDR2 reads FYNNEI. In DNA form, the CDR3 reads TGTGCCAGCAGGCGGCTACTAGCGACGGGTGAGACCCAGTACTTC. Its protein product is CASRRLLATGETQYF.

The chain joins TRBV7-8 to TRBJ2-2, with D maybe TRBD2 (6 bases). Trimming removed 2 bases at V and 7 bases at J, with 17 bases between. The CDR3 has 16 residues. Germline values: CDR1 SGHVS, CDR2 FQNEAQ. DNA for the CDR3: TGTGCCAGCAGCTTAAATCCCCCGGGAGCGGTCGGGGAGCTGTTTTTT. Protein sequence: CASSLNPPGAVGELFF.

This rearrangement joins TRBV15 to TRBJ2-3; a weak D match, TRBD1 (5 bases). The CDR3 sequence is 16 residues long. V was clipped by 1 base and J by 5 bases, with 16 bases between them. Germline CDR1 is LNHNV and CDR2 is YYDKDF (reference sequence). For the CDR3, the DNA is TGTGCCACCAGCAGAGTCTCGGTAGGGGCAGGAGATACGCAGTATTTT. This encodes CATSRVSVGAGDTQYF.

The V call is TRBV18, the J call TRBJ1-5; a possible D gene is TRBD1 (6 bases). This CDR3 comprises 17 residues. The V end lost 3 bases, the J end lost 6 bases, and 21 bases lay between the germline ends. Germline V gives CDR1 KGHSH, CDR2 LQKENI. DNA of the CDR3: TGTGCCAGCTCACCCTCAAAACAGGGTTGGGGTAGTCAGCCCCAGCATTTT. It yields the protein CASSPSKQGWGSQPQHF. The complete variable domain, with remaining parts taken from reference TRBV18 and TRBJ1-5, reads NAGVMQNPRHLVRRRGQEARLRCSPMKGHSHVYWYRQLPEEGLKFMVYLQKENIIDESGMPKERFSAEFPKEGPSILRIQQVVRGDSAAYFCASSPSKQGWGSQPQHFGDGTRLSIL.

The chain recombines TRBV13 with TRBJ1-3, with D unclear. Trimming removed 3 bases at V and 2 bases at J, with 11 bases between. The CDR3 totals 15 residues. Germline loops: CDR1 PRHDT, CDR2 FYEKMQ (reference sequence). The CDR3, as DNA: TGTGCCAGCAGCTTGGATCCAGGCGCTGGAAACACCATATATTTT. Translation gives CASSLDPGAGNTIYF.

Only a few counts were recorded for this clone. The chain uses TRBV6-5 and TRBJ1-1; D unclear. In germline, CDR1 is MNHEY, CDR2 SVGAGI. V lost 7 bases and J 3 bases, leaving 15 bases between the germline ends. The length of the CDR3 is 14 residues. The CDR3 is CASNPSGGYTEAFF. The CDR3 bases are TGTGCCAGCAACCCGAGTGGAGGCTACACTGAAGCTTTCTTT.

This clone was detected only once. V usage is TRBV20-1 and J usage is TRBJ2-7, with 7 bases that match TRBD2. The CDR3 covers 11 residues. Germline V CDR1 and CDR2: DFQATT, SNEGSKA (reference sequence). Unmatched junction bases numbered 3, after V lost 1 base and J lost 9 bases. The CDR3 region has the DNA TGCAGTGCTAGAGTGGGGGGGGTGCAGTACTTC. This gives the protein CSARVGGVQYF.

J is TRBJ2-3 and V is TRBV7-2, with 8 bases that match TRBD2. V lost 3 bases and J lost 5; bases outside the gene matches: 7. From germline, CDR1 is SGHTA and CDR2 FQGNSA. The CDR3 runs to 15 residues. This CDR3 reads CASSLIGGARDTQYF. As DNA, the CDR3 is TGTGCCAGCAGCTTGATCGGGGGGGCCAGAGATACGCAGTATTTT.

The V gene is TRBV28, the J gene TRBJ1-1; perhaps TRBD1 as D (6 bases). CDR3 length: 17 amino acids. Trimming stripped 4 bases from V and 4 bases from J, with 22 bases between. Germline CDR1 and CDR2: MDHEN and SYDVKM. The chain's CDR3 is CASSSRSRDIFGTEAFF. CDR3 bases: TGTGCCAGCAGTTCCCGGTCCCGGGACATTTTCGGCACTGAAGCTTTCTTT.

J is TRBJ2-7 and V is TRBV6-5, with a tentative D call TRBD1 (6 bases). This CDR3 region has 13 residues. Germline lookup yields CDR1 MNHEY and CDR2 SVGAGI. Trimming cost V 5 bases and J 3 bases, with 11 bases left between them. The chain's CDR3 is CASSHRDGYEQYF. Here the CDR3 DNA reads TGTGCCAGCAGTCACAGGGATGGCTACGAGCAGTACTTC.

J is TRBJ1-1 and V is TRBV10-2; weak D call: TRBD1 (6 bases). Germline-derived CDR1 and CDR2 are WSHSY and SAAADI. V was clipped by 6 bases and J by 1 base, with 15 bases between them. The CDR3 totals 15 residues. Here the CDR3 reads CASRLQGRWNTEAFF. As DNA, the CDR3 is TGCGCCAGCAGACTACAGGGTCGGTGGAACACTGAAGCTTTCTTT.

The CDR3 DNA reads as TGTGCCAGTAGTATCGGATGGACAGGGTCCTACGAGCAGTACTTC. The encoded protein is CASSIGWTGSYEQYF. V is TRBV19 and J is TRBJ2-7; 8 nucleotides agree with TRBD1. V was clipped by 3 bases and J by 1 base; unmatched bases: 5. This CDR3 has 15 amino acids. Germline-derived CDR1 and CDR2 are LNHDA and SQIVND (reference sequence).

The V and J genes are TRBV24-1 and TRBJ2-2; possibly TRBD1 for D (5 bases). In germline, CDR1 is KGHDR, CDR2 SFDVKD. This CDR3 is built from 16 residues. The V end was cut by 1 base, the J end by 6 bases, with 14 bases between. The CDR3 region has the DNA TGTGCCACCAGTGATTTTACGGGTAGGGGTCCCGGGGAGCTGTTTTTT. It yields the protein CATSDFTGRGPGELFF.

This chain connects TRBV12-5 to TRBJ2-7; D may be TRBD2 (6 bases). Germline V gene sequence: CDR1 LGHNT, CDR2 FRNRAP. V lost 0 bases to trimming and J lost 7 bases, with 19 bases between them. This CDR3 is built from 16 residues. CDR3 DNA: TGTGCTAGTGGTTTGGTCCTGGGAGGCGGGCCGGAGGAGCAGTACTTC. This encodes CASGLVLGGGPEEQYF.

The chain carries TRBV5-1 and TRBJ2-3, with 8 bases identical to TRBD2. Germline CDR1 reads SGHRS; CDR2 reads YFSETQ. Losses at the gene ends were 4 bases for V and 6 bases for J; bases not matched to a gene: 13. CDR3 length equals 16 residues. The CDR3 protein is CASSPISPSGGDTQYF. The CDR3 nucleotides read TGCGCCAGCAGCCCGATCAGCCCTTCGGGGGGGGATACGCAGTATTTT.

The chain uses TRBV9 and TRBJ2-7; 8 positions match TRBD1. The CDR3 has 12 residues. Per the germline V gene, CDR1 is SGDLS and CDR2 is YYNGEE. With V trimmed by 7 bases and J by 3 bases, 3 bases remained unmatched. The CDR3 is CASGQGIYEQYF. CDR3 in DNA: TGTGCCAGCGGACAGGGAATCTACGAGCAGTACTTC.

The gene calls are TRBV9 and TRBJ2-1; 7 positions agree with TRBD2. CDR3 length equals 13 residues. Per the germline V gene, CDR1 is SGDLS and CDR2 is YYNGEE. The junction had 2 bases not matched to a gene; V was cut back by 0 bases and J by 8 bases. The CDR3 DNA reads TGTGCCAGCAGCGTAGACGGGAGGCATGAGCAGTTCTTC. Amino acids: CASSVDGRHEQFF.